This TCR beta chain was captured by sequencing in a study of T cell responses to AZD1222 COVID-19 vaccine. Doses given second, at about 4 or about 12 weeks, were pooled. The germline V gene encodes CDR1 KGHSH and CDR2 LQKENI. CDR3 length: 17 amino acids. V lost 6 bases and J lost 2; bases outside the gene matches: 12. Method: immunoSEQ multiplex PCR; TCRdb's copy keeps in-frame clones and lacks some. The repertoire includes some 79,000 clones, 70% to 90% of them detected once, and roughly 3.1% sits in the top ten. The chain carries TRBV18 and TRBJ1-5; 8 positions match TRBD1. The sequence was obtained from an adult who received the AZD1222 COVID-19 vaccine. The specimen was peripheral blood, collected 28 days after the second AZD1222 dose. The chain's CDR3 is CASSPGGQGSGNQPQHF. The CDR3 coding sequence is TGTGCCAGCTCTCCGGGAGGACAGGGCTCGGGCAATCAGCCCCAGCATTTT. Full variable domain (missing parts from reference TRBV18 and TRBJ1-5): NAGVMQNPRHLVRRRGQEARLRCSPMKGHSHVYWYRQLPEEGLKFMVYLQKENIIDESGMPKERFSAEFPKEGPSILRIQQVVRGDSAAYFCASSPGGQGSGNQPQHFGDGTRLSIL.